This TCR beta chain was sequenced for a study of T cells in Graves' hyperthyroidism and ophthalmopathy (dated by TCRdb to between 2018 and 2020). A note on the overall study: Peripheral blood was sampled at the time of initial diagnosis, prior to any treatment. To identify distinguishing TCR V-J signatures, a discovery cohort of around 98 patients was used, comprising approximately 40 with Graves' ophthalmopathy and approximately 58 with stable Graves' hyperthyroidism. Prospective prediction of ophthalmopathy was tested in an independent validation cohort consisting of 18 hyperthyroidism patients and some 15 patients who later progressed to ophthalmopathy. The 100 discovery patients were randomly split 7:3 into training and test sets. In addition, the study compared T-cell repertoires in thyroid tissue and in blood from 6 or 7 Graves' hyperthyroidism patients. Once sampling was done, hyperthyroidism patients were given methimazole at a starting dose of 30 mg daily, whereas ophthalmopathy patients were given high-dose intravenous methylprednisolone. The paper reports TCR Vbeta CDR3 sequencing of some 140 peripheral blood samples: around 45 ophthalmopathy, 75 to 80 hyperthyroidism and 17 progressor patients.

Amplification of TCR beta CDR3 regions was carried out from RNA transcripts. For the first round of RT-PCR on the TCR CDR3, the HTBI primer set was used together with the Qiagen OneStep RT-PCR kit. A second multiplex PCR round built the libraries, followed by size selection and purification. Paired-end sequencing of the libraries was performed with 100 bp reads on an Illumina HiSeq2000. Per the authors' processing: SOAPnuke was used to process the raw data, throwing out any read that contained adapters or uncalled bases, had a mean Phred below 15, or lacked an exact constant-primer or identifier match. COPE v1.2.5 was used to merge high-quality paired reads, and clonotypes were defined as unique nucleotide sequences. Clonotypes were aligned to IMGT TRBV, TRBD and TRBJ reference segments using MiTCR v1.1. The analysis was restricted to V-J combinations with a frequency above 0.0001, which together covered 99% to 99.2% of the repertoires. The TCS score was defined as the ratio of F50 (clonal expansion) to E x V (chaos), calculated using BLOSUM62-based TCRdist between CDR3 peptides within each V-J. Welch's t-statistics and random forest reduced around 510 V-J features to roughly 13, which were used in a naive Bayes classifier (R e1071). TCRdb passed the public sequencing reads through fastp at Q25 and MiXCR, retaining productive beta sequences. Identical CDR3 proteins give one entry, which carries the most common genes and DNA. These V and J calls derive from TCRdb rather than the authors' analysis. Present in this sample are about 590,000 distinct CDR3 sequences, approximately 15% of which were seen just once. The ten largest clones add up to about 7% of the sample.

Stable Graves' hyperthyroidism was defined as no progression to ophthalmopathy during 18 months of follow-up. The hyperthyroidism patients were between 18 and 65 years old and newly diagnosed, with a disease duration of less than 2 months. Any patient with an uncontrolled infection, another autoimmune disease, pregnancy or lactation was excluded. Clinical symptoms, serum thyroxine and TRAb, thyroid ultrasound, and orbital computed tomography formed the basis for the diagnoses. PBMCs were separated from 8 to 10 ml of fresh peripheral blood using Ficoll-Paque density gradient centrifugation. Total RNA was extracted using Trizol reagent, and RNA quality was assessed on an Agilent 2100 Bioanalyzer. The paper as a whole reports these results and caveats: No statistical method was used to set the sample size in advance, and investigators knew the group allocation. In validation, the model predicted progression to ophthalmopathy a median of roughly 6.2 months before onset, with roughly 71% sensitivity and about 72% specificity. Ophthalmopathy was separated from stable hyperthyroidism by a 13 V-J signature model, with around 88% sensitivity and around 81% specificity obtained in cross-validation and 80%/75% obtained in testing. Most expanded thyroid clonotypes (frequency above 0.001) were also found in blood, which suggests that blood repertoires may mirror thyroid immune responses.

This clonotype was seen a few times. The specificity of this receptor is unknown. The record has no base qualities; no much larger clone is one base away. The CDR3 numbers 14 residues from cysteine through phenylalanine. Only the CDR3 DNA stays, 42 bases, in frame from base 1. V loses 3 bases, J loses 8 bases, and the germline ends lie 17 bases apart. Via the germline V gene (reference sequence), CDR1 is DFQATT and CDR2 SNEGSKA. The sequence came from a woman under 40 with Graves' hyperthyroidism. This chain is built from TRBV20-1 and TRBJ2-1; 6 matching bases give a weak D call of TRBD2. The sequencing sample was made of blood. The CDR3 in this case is CSASDKTSYHEQFF. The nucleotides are TGCAGTGCTAGCGATAAGACTAGTTACCATGAGCAGTTCTTC.